Below are 21 T cell receptor beta chains sequenced from a single sample in a study of T cell repertoires in cytomegalovirus infection (dated by TCRdb to between 2017 and 2020). TCRdb shows the sequencer as Illumina HiSeq 1500. TCRdb itself trimmed the public reads at Q25 with fastp, ran MiXCR and retained productive beta chains. Merged by CDR3 protein, the rows form single entries marked with the most common genes and DNA. The sample table lists approximately 500,000 distinct CDR3 sequences, approximately 11% of them with a count of one. The ten largest clones add up to 10% of the sample. Sequencing was done on a sample of PBMCs. The source is a human donor in good health (CMV status not recorded). Some clones in this sample may be carry-over from other donors' samples.

This clonotype was seen repeatedly, ten times or more. V is TRBV19 and J is TRBJ1-1; D is perhaps TRBD1 (5 bases). The germline V gene has CDR1 LNHDA and CDR2 SQIVND (reference sequence). V lost 1 base and J 1 base, leaving 10 bases between the germline ends. CDR3 length: 15 amino acids. The CDR3 spells CASSIGEGTNTEAFF. Written as DNA, the CDR3 is TGTGCCAGTAGTATAGGGGAGGGGACGAACACTGAAGCTTTCTTT. The variable domain in full, with the rest retrieved from reference TRBV19 and TRBJ1-1, is DGGITQSPKYLFRKEGQNVTLSCEQNLNHDAMYWYRQDPGQGLRLIYYSQIVNDFQKGDIAEGYSVSREKKESFPLTVTSAQKNPTAFYLCASSIGEGTNTEAFFGQGTRLTVV.

This clonotype was counted at least ten times. The chain joins TRBV7-2 to TRBJ1-5; D ambiguous. The CDR3 totals 13 residues. Germline CDR1 is SGHTA and CDR2 is FQGNSA. V gave up 1 base and J gave up 5 bases, with 6 bases separating them. CDR3 amino acids: CASSLVTHQPQHF. CDR3 nucleotide sequence: TGTGCCAGCAGCTTAGTGACACATCAGCCCCAGCATTTT.

This clonotype was seen ten or more times. This chain connects TRBV7-8 to TRBJ1-6; 7 bases are shared with TRBD1. Germline CDR1 SGHVS, CDR2 FQNEAQ. Trimming cost V 3 bases and J 3 bases; bases outside gene matches: 8. This CDR3 has 17 residues. This CDR3 reads CASSLGAQGGYNSPLHF. The CDR3 DNA reads TGTGCCAGCAGCTTGGGAGCCCAGGGGGGCTATAATTCACCCCTCCACTTT.

In its sample, this clonotype was seen many times. The chain is built from TRBV20-1 and TRBJ2-7; 14 positions match TRBD2. Germline V gene sequence: CDR1 DFQATT, CDR2 SNEGSKA (reference sequence). The ends lost 5 bases at V and 0 bases at J; junction bases unmatched: 9. The CDR3 sequence is 17 residues long. As DNA, the CDR3 is TGCAGTGCTCCACCGGGACTAGCGGGGGACAACTCCTACGAGCAGTACTTC. Translating it yields CSAPPGLAGDNSYEQYF.

This clonotype was observed at least ten times. The rearrangement links TRBV23-1 to TRBJ2-1; either TRBD1 or TRBD2 may fit D (5 bases each). TRBV23-1 is an ORF; its function is uncertain. V was cut by 0 bases and J by 1 base, with 19 bases left in between. This CDR3 contains 19 residues. The CDR3 coding sequence is TGCGCCAGCAGTCAATCTAAAGGGACCAAGGACGAGTCCTACAATGAGCAGTTCTTC. This encodes CASSQSKGTKDESYNEQFF.

This clonotype was recorded at least ten times. The chain couples TRBV12-3 or TRBV12-4 to TRBJ1-3; 8 bases align to TRBD1. V shed 6 bases, J shed 3 bases, and the junction held 4 bases outside the gene matches. The length of the CDR3 is 14 residues. The CDR3 DNA is TGTGCCAGCAGCACGGACAGGGTTGGAAACACCATATATTTT. Translating it yields CASSTDRVGNTIYF.

At least ten counts were recorded for this clonotype. This sequence joins TRBV6-1 and TRBJ2-2, with D uncertain. V lost 2 bases, J lost 0 bases, and 7 bases lay in between. Germline CDR1 is MNHNS and CDR2 is SASEGT. The CDR3 extends over 15 amino acids. CDR3 sequence reads: CASSEWQANTGELFF. The DNA for the CDR3 is TGTGCCAGCAGTGAATGGCAGGCGAACACCGGGGAGCTGTTTTTT.

At least ten counts were recorded for this clonotype. The rearrangement uses TRBV20-1 and TRBJ2-1; no reliable D call. The V gene lost 1 base and the J gene lost 2 bases, with 12 bases spanning the gap. CDR1 and CDR2 (germline): DFQATT, SNEGSKA (reference sequence). The CDR3 has 15 amino acids. In DNA form, the CDR3 reads TGCAGTGCTAGAGCAGAGCCGACCGCCTACAATGAGCAGTTCTTC. Translated: CSARAEPTAYNEQFF.

This clonotype appeared many times. The rearrangement links TRBV12-3 or TRBV12-4 to TRBJ1-6; 8 positions agree with TRBD1. The CDR3 covers 13 residues. Germline trimming cut 6 bases from V and 8 bases from J; bases unmatched to any gene: 3. CDR3 coding DNA: TGTGCCAGCAGACAGGGGGTAGATTCACCCCTCCACTTT. Protein product: CASRQGVDSPLHF.

CDR3 residues: CASSEALQQETQYF. CDR3 nucleotides: TGTGCCAGCAGTGAAGCGCTACAGCAAGAGACCCAGTACTTC. The chain joins TRBV2 to TRBJ2-5; D not certain. The length of the CDR3 is 14 residues. The germline CDR1 and CDR2 sequences are SNHLY and FYNNEI. Trimming removed 0 bases from V and 2 bases from J, with 7 bases in between.

Ten or more counts support this clonotype. V gene TRBV7-2 combines with J gene TRBJ2-7; D gene ambiguous. The germline gives CDR1 SGHTA, CDR2 FQGNSA. The CDR3 contains 15 residues. The V end was cut by 2 bases, the J end by 7 bases, with 18 bases between. The CDR3 spells CASSLRSGLLVEQYF. DNA of the CDR3: TGTGCCAGCAGCTTACGGTCAGGCCTCCTGGTGGAGCAGTACTTC.

This clonotype was counted many times. V usage is TRBV28 and J usage is TRBJ1-1; TRBD1 is a possible D gene (6 bases). The V gene lost 5 bases and the J gene lost 0 bases, with 10 bases spanning the gap. Germline V CDR1 and CDR2: MDHEN, SYDVKM. There are 14 residues in the CDR3. This CDR3 is CASSTGQMNTEAFF. CDR3 bases: TGTGCCAGCAGTACCGGACAGATGAACACTGAAGCTTTCTTT. Together with reference TRBV28 and TRBJ1-1, the CDR3 gives the full variable domain: DVKVTQSSRYLVKRTGEKVFLECVQDMDHENMFWYRQDPGLGLRLIYFSYDVKMKEKGDIPEGYSVSREKKERFSLILESASTNQTSMYLCASSTGQMNTEAFFGQGTRLTVV.

The J gene is TRBJ1-1, the V gene TRBV11-2; possible D gene TRBD1, 5 bases. The CDR3 is 17 residues long. Per germline, CDR1 SGHAT and CDR2 FQNNGV. V lost 1 base to trimming and J lost 0 bases, with 15 bases between them. CDR3 residues: CASSLGTTFTLNTEAFF. CDR3 DNA sequence: TGTGCCAGCAGCTTAGGGACAACCTTTACTCTGAACACTGAAGCTTTCTTT.

This clonotype appeared many times. This chain joins TRBV12-3 or TRBV12-4 and TRBJ2-5; TRBD1 is a possible D gene (6 bases). This CDR3 comprises 14 residues. Trimming stripped 5 bases from V and 3 bases from J, with 13 bases between. For the CDR3, the DNA is TGTGCCAGCAGTCCCGGACAGCCCGAAGAGACCCAGTACTTC. It encodes CASSPGQPEETQYF.

This clonotype occurred a few times. The chain carries TRBV29-1 and TRBJ1-2; D gene ambiguous. Between the trimmed V and J ends, which lost 7 bases and 1 base, there was a span of 13 bases. This CDR3 has 13 amino acids. Germline lookup yields CDR1 SQVTM and CDR2 ANQGSEA. The CDR3 DNA reads as TGCAGCGCCGGGAGCTCAATTAACTATGGCTACACCTTC. Translation gives CSAGSSINYGYTF. Drawing the rest from reference TRBV29-1 and TRBJ1-2, the complete variable domain is SAVISQKPSRDICQRGTSLTIQCQVDSQVTMMFWYRQQPGQSLTLIATANQGSEATYESGFVIDKFPISRPNLTFSTLTVSNMSPEDSSIYLCSAGSSINYGYTFGSGTRLTVV.

About this clonotype itself: Germline and junction disagree at one end, which may indicate a read error. The rearrangement links TRBV12-3 or TRBV12-4 to TRBJ1-1; a weak D match, TRBD1 (5 bases). The CDR3 has 14 residues. The CDR3 protein is CASRIDGGNPEAFF. The CDR3, as DNA: TGTGCCAGCCGTATTGACGGGGGGAACCCTGAAGCTTTCTTT.

This clonotype was found many times. This sequence joins TRBV28 and TRBJ2-1; 13 nucleotides agree with TRBD2. After removal of 1 base from V and 7 bases from J, the junction contained 1 base not matched to a gene. CDR1 is MDHEN and CDR2 is SYDVKM in the germline V gene. The CDR3 sequence is 15 residues long. CDR3 region: CASSLLTSGRNEQFF. Here the CDR3 DNA reads TGTGCCAGCAGTTTATTGACTAGCGGGAGGAATGAGCAGTTCTTC.

This clonotype has a handful of counts. The chain recombines TRBV11-2 with TRBJ2-2, with a weak D call TRBD2 (7 bases). From germline, CDR1 is SGHAT and CDR2 FQNNGV. Trimming shortened V by 6 bases and J by 1 base, and 18 bases separated the two germline ends. The CDR3 is 17 residues long. The CDR3: CASRFPRRGLNTGELFF. CDR3 coding DNA: TGTGCCAGCAGGTTCCCAAGGCGGGGGCTGAACACCGGGGAGCTGTTTTTT.

This clonotype was picked up many times. J is TRBJ2-7 and V is TRBV28, with 7 bases aligning to TRBD1. This CDR3 comprises 14 residues. CDR1 is MDHEN and CDR2 is SYDVKM in the germline V gene. Unmatched junction bases numbered 9, after V lost 5 bases and J lost 5 bases. CDR3 sequence: CASSPSTGKDEQYF. CDR3 bases: TGTGCCAGCAGTCCGTCGACAGGGAAGGACGAGCAGTACTTC.

Points on this clonotype: This may arise from a read error, as a much more abundant clone is one base away. J is TRBJ1-1 and V is TRBV2, with unresolved D. The CDR3 length is 14 residues. Per germline, CDR1 SNHLY and CDR2 FYNNEI. Trimming removed 6 bases at V and 3 bases at J, with 14 bases between. The CDR3, as DNA: TGTGCCAGCAGGGGAGTACAGAAGCACACTGAAGCTTTCTTT. This translates into CASRGVQKHTEAFF.

About this clonotype: Germline is not matched at one junction end, which may reflect a read error. This chain connects TRBV6-2 or TRBV6-3 to TRBJ1-2, with D maybe TRBD1 (6 bases). Germline CDR1 and CDR2: MNHEY and SVGEGT. The CDR3 spans 14 residues. The DNA of the CDR3 is TGTACCAGCAGGTACACAGGACAGTACTATGGCTACACCTTC. Translated: CTSRYTGQYYGYTF.